These 11 T cell receptor beta chains were sequenced from one sample in a study of blood T cell repertoires in COVID-19. The table came from immunoSEQ multiplex PCR; TCRdb's copy has only in-frame clones and leaves some out. Among approximately 53,000 clones listed, over 90% were seen once. The material sequenced was peripheral blood. The origin of the receptors is a woman of 80 years or more with acute or convalescent COVID-19.

The J gene is TRBJ1-2, the V gene TRBV19; 10 nucleotides agree with TRBD1. The J segment lost 4 bases and the V segment lost 5 bases, leaving 7 bases of the junction unmatched. Germline CDR1 is LNHDA and CDR2 is SQIVND (reference sequence). This CDR3 is built from 15 residues. CDR3 amino acids: CASSDRTGGVYGYTF. The CDR3 nucleotides read TGTGCCAGTAGTGACCGGACAGGGGGAGTCTATGGCTACACCTTC. Full variable domain (missing parts from reference TRBV19 and TRBJ1-2): DGGITQSPKYLFRKEGQNVTLSCEQNLNHDAMYWYRQDPGQGLRLIYYSQIVNDFQKGDIAEGYSVSREKKESFPLTVTSAQKNPTAFYLCASSDRTGGVYGYTFGSGTRLTVV.

The rearrangement joins TRBV19 to TRBJ1-3; weak D call: TRBD1 (5 bases). The CDR3 has 15 amino acids. The V and J ends lost 3 bases and 2 bases respectively, with 11 bases between them. CDR1 and CDR2 (germline): LNHDA, SQIVND (reference sequence). DNA for the CDR3: TGTGCCAGTAGTATCAGGGCTCTTGCTGGAAACACCATATATTTT. Its protein is CASSIRALAGNTIYF.

The genes are TRBV5-1 and TRBJ2-6; 7 nucleotides align to TRBD2. Germline lookup yields CDR1 SGHRS and CDR2 YFSETQ. Losses at the gene ends were 3 bases for V and 1 base for J; bases not matched to a gene: 10. CDR3 size: 18 residues. The CDR3 DNA reads TGCGCCAGCAGCTCGCAACCCCTAGCGGAATCTGGGGCCAACGTCCTGACTTTC. It translates to CASSSQPLAESGANVLTF.

This chain links TRBV7-9 with TRBJ2-4, with a tentative D call TRBD2 (6 bases). There are 14 residues in the CDR3. Germline CDR1 reads SEHNR; CDR2 reads FQNEAQ (reference sequence). The V and J ends lost 5 bases and 5 bases respectively, with 13 bases between them. CDR3 region: CASSLAGQQNIQYF. The CDR3 nucleotides are TGTGCCAGCAGCCTTGCGGGGCAGCAAAACATTCAGTACTTC.

V and J are TRBV4-1 and TRBJ2-4; D may be TRBD1 (5 bases). The CDR3 is 18 amino acids. From germline, CDR1 is MGHRA and CDR2 YSYEKL. The V gene lost 1 base and the J gene lost 0 bases, with 16 bases spanning the gap. CDR3 coding DNA: TGCGCCAGCAGCCAAGTAGCCCGCATGACAGTAGCCAAAAACATTCAGTACTTC. As protein: CASSQVARMTVAKNIQYF.

This chain connects TRBV7-9 to TRBJ2-2, with D perhaps TRBD1 (5 bases). Germline V CDR1 and CDR2: SEHNR, FQNEAQ (reference sequence). CDR3 size: 14 residues. V dropped 5 bases and J dropped 2 bases, with 9 bases sitting between them. CDR3 coding DNA: TGTGCCAGCAGCCTCGACAGAAACACCGGGGAGCTGTTTTTT. This codes for CASSLDRNTGELFF.

The V and J genes are TRBV12-3 or TRBV12-4 and TRBJ1-2; D gene uncertain. V lost 5 bases to trimming and J lost 5 bases, with 12 bases between them. The CDR3 consists of 13 residues. The CDR3 sequence: CASSPGREYGYTF. As DNA, the CDR3 is TGTGCCAGCAGTCCGGGAAGAGAATATGGCTACACCTTC.

This sequence joins TRBV5-1 and TRBJ2-3; TRBD2 agrees at 10 bases. The CDR3 length is 17 residues. Trimming cost V 2 bases and J 2 bases; bases outside gene matches: 8. Looked up from germline, CDR1 is SGHRS and CDR2 is YFSETQ. Here the CDR3 DNA reads TGCGCCAGCAGCTTCCGAGCTAGCGGGAGTATCACAGATACGCAGTATTTT. Residues: CASSFRASGSITDTQYF. Supplemented by reference TRBV5-1 and TRBJ2-3, the full variable domain reads KAGVTQTPRYLIKTRGQQVTLSCSPISGHRSVSWYQQTPGQGLQFLFEYFSETQRNKGNFPGRFSGRQFSNSRSEMNVSTLELGDSALYLCASSFRASGSITDTQYFGPGTRLTVL.

The J gene is TRBJ1-2, the V gene TRBV12-3 or TRBV12-4, with D possibly TRBD1 on 6 matching bases. V was pared by 2 bases and J by 8 bases, with 9 bases between. This CDR3 is 12 amino acids long. DNA of the CDR3: TGTGCCAGCAGTTTATGGGGGCAAGGCTACACCTTC. Encoded protein: CASSLWGQGYTF.

The chain joins TRBV6-5 to TRBJ1-6; the match to TRBD1 covers 11 bases. The germline CDR1 and CDR2 sequences are MNHEY and SVGAGI. V lost 4 bases and J lost 7; bases outside the gene matches: 3. CDR3 length: 15 amino acids. The CDR3 bases are TGTGCCAGCAGTTTGGGACAGGGGGTCAATTCACCCCTCCACTTT. This gives the protein CASSLGQGVNSPLHF.

The sample holds a few counts of this clone. The chain couples TRBV10-3 to TRBJ1-2; 9 bases are a match to TRBD1. The germline gives CDR1 ENHRY, CDR2 SYGVKD. This CDR3 is built from 13 residues. J was trimmed by 10 bases and V by 6 bases; bases with no gene match: 9. CDR3 DNA sequence: TGTGCCATCAGGGGGGGACAGGGAAAGAACTACACCTTC. This encodes CAIRGGQGKNYTF.